The rows below give T cell receptor beta chains drawn from one sample of a study of T cell responses to AZD1222 COVID-19 vaccine. Using immunoSEQ multiplex PCR, the repertoire was profiled, and TCRdb retains in-frame clones only, with some absent. The sample has about 160,000 clones, about nine tenths seen once. This specimen was peripheral blood, taken on day 0 of AZD1222 vaccination. These receptors all stem from an adult in good health. Both conserved end residues are part of each CDR3. The D gene is left open where the match is weak. Clone size, where shown, is once, few, many, or a class for clones that have expanded.

NA	NA	TRBV3-1/TRBV3-2	TRBJ1-6	TGTGCCAGCAGCCAGGGGGGAGGAGGAAATTCACCCCTCCACTTT	CASSQGGGGNSPLHF
NA	NA	TRBV5-1	TRBJ1-2	TGCGCCAGCAGCTCACGGGGCTCTGGGGGCTACACCTTC	CASSSRGSGGYTF
NA	NA	TRBV6-5	TRBJ2-7	TGTGCCAGCAGTTTCCTATGGGAGCAGTACTTC	CASSFLWEQYF
TRBD2	few	TRBV6-5	TRBJ2-3	TGTGCCAGCATGGCGGGGGGGTCGGATACGCAGTATTTT	CASMAGGSDTQYF
NA	NA	TRBV28	TRBJ2-1	TGTGCCAGCAGAGGAACCGGAGGTGAGCAGTTCTTC	CASRGTGGEQFF
NA	NA	TRBV27	TRBJ1-6	TGTGCCAGCAGTTACAATTTGGATAATTCACCCCTCCACTTT	CASSYNLDNSPLHF
NA	NA	TRBV18	TRBJ1-1	TGTGCCAACGCTCAGGGACAGAACACTGAAGCTTTCTTT	CANAQGQNTEAFF
NA	few	TRBV15	TRBJ1-5	TGTGCCACCAGCAGAGATCTGAGACGGGGTCAGCCCCAGCATTTT	CATSRDLRRGQPQHF
NA	NA	TRBV2	TRBJ1-5	TGTGCCAGCAATACAGGGCTCAATCAGCCCCAGCATTTT	CASNTGLNQPQHF
NA	few	TRBV3-1/TRBV3-2	TRBJ2-2	TGTGCCAGCAGCACTAGTCCGAACACCGGGGAGCTGTTTTTT	CASSTSPNTGELFF
NA	NA	TRBV4-2	TRBJ2-1	TGTGCCAGCAGCCAAGACGGACCTTACAATGAGCAGTTCTTC	CASSQDGPYNEQFF
NA	NA	TRBV19	TRBJ1-4	TGTGCCAGTAGTAAGGGGTTCGGGGAAAAACTGTTTTTT	CASSKGFGEKLFF
TRBD1	NA	TRBV5-6	TRBJ1-2	TGTGCCAGCAGCACCGTTCGGACAGGGGACACCTATGGCTACACCTTC	CASSTVRTGDTYGYTF
NA	NA	TRBV14	TRBJ2-4	TGTGCCAGCAGCCAAGCCCAGGGTCTGGCCAAAAACATTCAGTACTTC	CASSQAQGLAKNIQYF
NA	NA	TRBV3-1/TRBV3-2	TRBJ2-7	TGTGCCAGCAGCCACGGTACTGTGCCATACGAGCAGTACTTC	CASSHGTVPYEQYF
NA	NA	TRBV5-1	TRBJ1-1	TGCGCCAGCAGCTTGATCCCCGAGGGGACTGAAGCTTTCTTT	CASSLIPEGTEAFF
NA	NA	TRBV6-5	TRBJ1-3	TGTGCCAGCAGTTACTCGTTGGCAGGGGATTCAAACACCATATATTTT	CASSYSLAGDSNTIYF
NA	once	TRBV5-1	TRBJ1-1	TGCGCCAGCAGCTTGGTTCTCGGGGGTCTTGAAGCTTTCTTT	CASSLVLGGLEAFF
TRBD1	NA	TRBV6-4	TRBJ1-1	TGTGCCAGCAGTGACTCTAGGACAGGGGACACTGAAGCTTTCTTT	CASSDSRTGDTEAFF
NA	NA	TRBV19	TRBJ1-2	TGTGCCAGTAGCAGGGGATACTCCACAAACTATGGCTACACCTTC	CASSRGYSTNYGYTF
TRBD1	NA	TRBV28	TRBJ2-2	TGTGCCAGCAGTTTATGGGCTGCCCACCGGGACAGGGGGCCGGGGGAGCTGTTTTTT	CASSLWAAHRDRGPGELFF
NA	NA	TRBV24-1	TRBJ2-7	TGTGCCACCATGGGGGGTCAAGAGGGCGAGCAGTACTTC	CATMGGQEGEQYF
NA	NA	TRBV5-1	TRBJ2-2	TGCGCCAGCAGCTTGGGCGGTAGTTTCACCGGGGAGCTGTTTTTT	CASSLGGSFTGELFF
NA	NA	TRBV19	TRBJ1-2	TGTGCCAGTAGTACAGGAGAACAGCGCTATGGCTACACCTTC	CASSTGEQRYGYTF
NA	NA	TRBV19	TRBJ2-5	TGTGCCAGTAGTGGTAGCTACCAAGAGACCCAGTACTTC	CASSGSYQETQYF
NA	NA	TRBV6-5	TRBJ1-2	TGTGCCAGCAAGGATTCTCGTGGCTACACCTTC	CASKDSRGYTF
NA	NA	TRBV5-6	TRBJ2-3	TGTGCCAGCAGCAGAATGGACGGTCCAGATACGCAGTATTTT	CASSRMDGPDTQYF
TRBD1	NA	TRBV6-5	TRBJ2-7	TGTGCCAGCAGTTACTCGACTTTAGGGGGCGCAGAGCAGTACTTC	CASSYSTLGGAEQYF
TRBD1	NA	TRBV4-2	TRBJ1-2	TGTGCCAGCAGCCAACTGACAGGGGCAGGTGGCTACACCTTC	CASSQLTGAGGYTF
NA	NA	TRBV2	TRBJ2-7	TGTGCCAGCAGATCGACAGAGTCCTACGAGCAGTACTTC	CASRSTESYEQYF
NA	NA	TRBV7-2	TRBJ2-2	TGTGCCAGCAGCCTCTATAGCGGCGGCGGGGCCGGGGAGCTGTTTTTT	CASSLYSGGGAGELFF
NA	NA	TRBV7-2	TRBJ1-6	TGTGCCAGCAGCTTAAACAGGGCGCATAATTCACCCCTCCACTTT	CASSLNRAHNSPLHF
TRBD1	NA	TRBV2	TRBJ2-7	TGTGCCAGCAATCAGGAGACAGGGGGCTCCTACGAGCAGTACTTC	CASNQETGGSYEQYF
NA	NA	TRBV2	TRBJ2-1	TGTGCCAGCAGTGAAGGGTTCCTCGGTCGTGAGCAGTTCTTC	CASSEGFLGREQFF
TRBD1	NA	TRBV5-1	TRBJ2-1	TGCGCCAGCAGTTTTTCGACAGGGTTCGATGAGCAGTTCTTC	CASSFSTGFDEQFF
NA	NA	TRBV3-1/TRBV3-2	TRBJ1-5	TGTGCCAGCAGCCAGTGGCAAAGCAATCAGCCCCAGCATTTT	CASSQWQSNQPQHF
NA	NA	TRBV7-6	TRBJ1-1	TGTGCCAGCAGCTTAGCCCGGGGGGATGAAGCTTTCTTT	CASSLARGDEAFF
NA	NA	TRBV4-1	TRBJ1-5	TGCGCCAGCAGCCTCGTGCTGGGGGCTGACAATCAGCCCCAGCATTTT	CASSLVLGADNQPQHF
NA	NA	TRBV18	TRBJ1-2	TGTGCCAGCTCACCAGGAAGGACTGACGGCTACACCTTC	CASSPGRTDGYTF
NA	NA	TRBV11-3	TRBJ1-2	TGTGCCAGCAGCTTGAAATATGGCTACACCTTC	CASSLKYGYTF
NA	once	TRBV5-4	TRBJ1-2	TGTGCCAGCAGCTTGCGGGACTCGGTTGGCTACACCTTC	CASSLRDSVGYTF
TRBD2	NA	TRBV3-1/TRBV3-2	TRBJ2-3	TGTGCCAGCAGCCCTTTTAGCGGGGGACACACAGATACGCAGTATTTT	CASSPFSGGHTDTQYF
NA	NA	TRBV6-5	TRBJ1-1	TGTGCCAGCAGCTCCGGGTGGGGTAGTACTGAAGCTTTCTTT	CASSSGWGSTEAFF
TRBD1	NA	TRBV5-1	TRBJ1-1	TGCGCCAGCAGCAAAGACGGGACAGGGGGCAAAGCTTTCTTT	CASSKDGTGGKAFF
NA	NA	TRBV7-6	TRBJ2-1	TGTGCCAGCAGCATAGGGGTCGGGGTTCGCTATGAGCAGTTCTTC	CASSIGVGVRYEQFF
TRBD1	NA	TRBV5-4	TRBJ1-4	TGTGCCAGCAGCGACAGGGAGGCTAATGAAAAACTGTTTTTT	CASSDREANEKLFF
TRBD1	NA	TRBV28	TRBJ1-3	TGTGCCAGCAGTTTAAGACTCAGGGGGAGTCTCTCTGGAAACACCATATATTTT	CASSLRLRGSLSGNTIYF
TRBD1	NA	TRBV11-3	TRBJ1-2	TGTGCCAGCAGCCCAGGACAGGGCTTCCAATCCTATGGCTACACCTTC	CASSPGQGFQSYGYTF
NA	NA	TRBV7-9	TRBJ2-7	TGTGCCAGCAGCTTAGCCCCCGGACCGGGCGAGCAGTACTTC	CASSLAPGPGEQYF
TRBD2	NA	TRBV14	TRBJ2-3	TGTGCCAGCAGCCTCTTAAAGGCTAGCGGGTTTTTAGATACGCAGTATTTT	CASSLLKASGFLDTQYF
TRBD1	NA	TRBV5-4	TRBJ1-5	TGTGCCAGCAGCTTTGACCGGGACAGGGGGCCCCAGCATTTT	CASSFDRDRGPQHF
NA	NA	TRBV6-2/TRBV6-3	TRBJ2-7	TGTGCCAGCAGTTACTCGCGGTGGGTGGGCGAGCAGTACTTC	CASSYSRWVGEQYF
NA	NA	TRBV9	TRBJ1-2	TGTGCCAGCAGCGTAGCCGAGACGTCGCCGGGTGGCTACACCTTC	CASSVAETSPGGYTF
NA	NA	TRBV5-1	TRBJ2-5	TGCGCCAGCAGCTCGGGGGTTAGCGCGGTTCAGACCCAAGAGACCCAGTACTTC	CASSSGVSAVQTQETQYF
TRBD1	NA	TRBV29-1	TRBJ1-2	TGCAGCGCTGGGGACAGCTATGGCTACACCTTC	CSAGDSYGYTF